These 5 T cell receptor beta chains were sequenced from one sample in a study of blood T cell repertoires in COVID-19. Assay used: immunoSEQ multiplex PCR; TCRdb lists only in-frame clones, some missing. The sample consists of about 230,000 clones, 84% of them appearing once. The sequenced sample was peripheral blood. These receptors came from an elderly woman with active or convalescent COVID-19.

This clone was seen a single time. This chain connects TRBV3-1 (or the pseudogene TRBV3-2) to TRBJ2-2, with 8 bases fitting TRBD1. The germline gives CDR1 LGHDT, CDR2 YNNKEL (reference sequence). The CDR3 covers 14 residues. Unmatched junction bases numbered 3, after V lost 3 bases and J lost 6 bases. CDR3 nucleotides: TGTGCCAGCAGCCAGGGACAGGCCCCCGGGGAGCTGTTTTTT. It translates to CASSQGQAPGELFF.

The chain recombines TRBV7-2 with TRBJ2-5; no firm D call. V lost 8 bases and J 5 bases, leaving 12 bases between the germline ends. Looked up from germline, CDR1 is SGHTA and CDR2 is FQGNSA. CDR3 length: 12 residues. The CDR3 here is CASSRQAETQYF. CDR3 coding DNA: TGTGCCAGCTCCAGGCAGGCGGAGACCCAGTACTTC.

This clone appeared a few times. Distinct nucleotide sequences in the sample also encode this CDR3. This chain uses TRBV5-1 with TRBJ1-4; D unclear. V lost 0 bases, J lost 8 bases, and 8 bases lay in between. The germline CDR1 and CDR2 sequences are SGHRS and YFSETQ. The CDR3 runs to 13 residues. The CDR3 nucleotides are TGCGCCAGCAGCTTGGGAGTTGAGGAAAAACTGTTTTTT. This translates into CASSLGVEEKLFF.

This rearrangement joins TRBV6-6 to TRBJ2-7, with 7 nucleotides matching TRBD1. V was clipped by 5 bases and J by 0 bases; unmatched bases: 7. The CDR3 runs 15 residues. Per germline, CDR1 MNHNY and CDR2 SVGAGI (reference sequence). CDR3 region: CASSQGQESSYEQYF. CDR3 nucleotides: TGTGCCAGCAGTCAAGGACAGGAGAGCTCCTACGAGCAGTACTTC.

The chain carries TRBV5-1 and TRBJ2-2, with 9 bases identical to TRBD2. The CDR3 contains 16 residues. V was clipped by 2 bases and J by 5 bases; unmatched bases: 7. Germline lookup yields CDR1 SGHRS and CDR2 YFSETQ. CDR3 bases: TGCGCCAGCAGCTTAATTAGCGGGGGTGCGACCGGGGAGCTGTTTTTT. It is translated as CASSLISGGATGELFF.